Below, one TCR beta chain is given with its context. The record originates from a study of blood T cell repertoires in COVID-19. Whole-study context: T cells, B-cell-depleted T cells, or PBMCs provided the cDNA or gDNA that served as material.

The germline V gene has CDR1 SNHLY and CDR2 FYNNEI. The CDR3 extends over 13 amino acids. V was cut by 8 bases and J by 7 bases, with 17 bases left in between. Method: immunoSEQ multiplex PCR; TCRdb's copy keeps in-frame clones and lacks some. The sample carries around 210,000 clones, roughly 88% recorded once. Sequencing used peripheral blood. The J gene is TRBJ1-1, the V gene TRBV2; perhaps TRBD1 as D (5 bases). This receptor was taken from a middle-aged man with COVID-19, enrolled during active disease. The CDR3 nucleotides are TGTGCCAGCCGCATGGGGCTGAGTGGTGAAGCTTTCTTT. The encoded protein is CASRMGLSGEAFF.